A selection of T cell receptor beta chains follows, all from one sample in a study of tumor-infiltrating lymphocytes in primary liver carcinoma. TCRdb reanalysed the multiplex PCR reads using MiXCR and keeps one entry per CDR3 protein. The table lists 310,000 or so distinct CDR3 sequences, roughly 61% of them singletons. Specimen: peripheral blood. All receptors come from a man aged 40-49 years with primary liver carcinoma and hepatitis B virus infection. Both conserved end residues are part of each CDR3. D genes are given only for firm matches. Size tells how often a clone was seen (once, few, many) or the class of an expanded clone, and some rows leave it out.

clone size: once; D gene: .; J gene: TRBJ2-6; V gene: TRBV29-1; CDR3 DNA: TGCAGTGTTGTAAACAGGGACCCCTCTGGGGCCAAAGTCCTGACTTTC; CDR3 protein: CSVVNRDPSGAKVLTF
clone size: .; D gene: .; J gene: TRBJ2-3; V gene: TRBV11-2; CDR3 DNA: TGTGCCAGCAGCTTAGGGGCACTAGAGACAGATACGCAGTATTTT; CDR3 protein: CASSLGALETDTQYF
clone size: .; D gene: TRBD1; J gene: TRBJ1-6; V gene: TRBV5-1; CDR3 DNA: TGCGCCAGCAGCTTGGAGGACAGGATTGGGAGCTCCTATAATTCACCCCTCTACTTT; CDR3 protein: CASSLEDRIGSSYNSPLYF
clone size: many; D gene: .; J gene: TRBJ2-5; V gene: TRBV10-2; CDR3 DNA: TGCGCCAGCCAACAGGGCCCAGAGACCCAGTACTTC; CDR3 protein: CASQQGPETQYF
clone size: .; D gene: .; J gene: TRBJ2-1; V gene: TRBV11-1; CDR3 DNA: TGTGCCAGCAGCCCCCTGTCGACGATCGGAAATGAGCAGTTCTTC; CDR3 protein: CASSPLSTIGNEQFF
clone size: once; D gene: .; J gene: TRBJ2-7; V gene: TRBV11-2; CDR3 DNA: TGTCCCAGCAGCCTTCGAGGGGGTAACATCTACGAGCAGTACTTC; CDR3 protein: CPSSLRGGNIYEQYF
clone size: .; D gene: .; J gene: TRBJ2-2; V gene: TRBV7-9; CDR3 DNA: TGTGCCAGCAGCCCCTTTTTTACGGGAGTTCGTGGCGGGGAGCTGTTTTTT; CDR3 protein: CASSPFFTGVRGGELFF
clone size: .; D gene: .; J gene: TRBJ2-5; V gene: TRBV11-2; CDR3 DNA: TGTGACAGCAGCGGTTGGACTACATGGTCCTCAAGGGGGACCCAGTACTTC; CDR3 protein: CDSSGWTTWSSRGTQYF
clone size: .; D gene: TRBD1; J gene: TRBJ1-2; V gene: TRBV11-2; CDR3 DNA: TGTGTCAGCAGCTCAACCTTAGGGACAGGGCCTGGCTGCACCTTT; CDR3 protein: CVSSSTLGTGPGCTF
clone size: many; D gene: .; J gene: TRBJ1-6; V gene: TRBV6-5; CDR3 DNA: TGTGCCAGCAGTTTTCAGTCTGGAGGCAATTCACCCCTCCACTTT; CDR3 protein: CASSFQSGGNSPLHF
clone size: .; D gene: .; J gene: TRBJ1-4; V gene: TRBV11-2; CDR3 DNA: TGTGCCAGCAGCTTGAATCTAGGAACACATGAAAAACTGATTTTT; CDR3 protein: CASSLNLGTHEKLIF
clone size: once; D gene: .; J gene: TRBJ2-7; V gene: TRBV11-2; CDR3 DNA: TGTGTCAGCAGCTCCGACAGGTACTCCCACGAGCAGTACTTC; CDR3 protein: CVSSSDRYSHEQYF
clone size: few; D gene: .; J gene: TRBJ2-1; V gene: TRBV5-1; CDR3 DNA: TGCGCCAGCAGCTTGGTGGCCCACGGGGGACCCAAGGATGAGCAGTTCTTC; CDR3 protein: CASSLVAHGGPKDEQFF